Shown below are 24 T cell receptor beta chains from a single sample sequenced in a study of OX40 agonist ivuxolimab in advanced cancers. Assay used: immunoSEQ multiplex PCR; TCRdb lists only in-frame clones, some missing. Of some 6,000 clones detected, approximately 82% appear once; the ten largest clones hold just under 25%. The source was CD4+ or CD8+ T cells sorted from blood, collected in a trial of the OX40 agonist ivuxolimab. The source of these receptors is an adult with an advanced solid tumor such as melanoma, head and neck, liver or kidney cancer.

This chain's CDR3 is CASSLSDRFYGYTF. The CDR3, as DNA: TGTGCCAGCAGCTTGTCTGACAGATTCTATGGCTACACCTTC. The rearrangement links TRBV5-5 to TRBJ1-2; D might be TRBD1 (5 bases). The germline V gene encodes CDR1 SGHKS and CDR2 YYEKEE (reference sequence). V shed 1 base and J shed 4 bases, with 11 bases lying between them. This CDR3 spans 14 amino acids.

The chain combines TRBV7-9 with TRBJ1-4; 7 bases fit TRBD1. The length of the CDR3 is 15 residues. Losses at the gene ends were 5 bases for V and 5 bases for J; bases not matched to a gene: 8. In germline, CDR1 is SEHNR, CDR2 FQNEAQ (reference sequence). This CDR3 reads CASSITTGPNEKLFF. The CDR3 coding sequence is TGTGCCAGCAGCATCACGACAGGGCCGAATGAAAAACTGTTTTTT.

The V gene is TRBV6-1, the J gene TRBJ2-1; TRBD2 agrees at 7 bases. Germline CDR1 MNHNS, CDR2 SASEGT. The CDR3 contains 14 residues. The junction had 4 bases not matched to a gene; V was cut back by 1 base and J by 7 bases. The CDR3 region has the DNA TGTGCCAGCAGTGAAGGCGGGGGTGCTAATGAGCAGTTCTTC. Protein: CASSEGGGANEQFF.

The chain combines TRBV2 with TRBJ2-1; the D gene is possibly TRBD2 (6 bases). CDR3 length equals 16 residues. Trimming shortened V by 3 bases and J by 12 bases, and 24 bases separated the two germline ends. CDR1 and CDR2 from the germline V gene are SNHLY and FYNNEI. DNA of the CDR3: TGTGCCAGCAGTGAGATCGGAGGGATGAGCAGTTCCCCGCAGTTCTTC. This translates into CASSEIGGMSSSPQFF. The whole variable domain, filled in from reference TRBV2 and TRBJ2-1, reads EPEVTQTPSHQVTQMGQEVILRCVPISNHLYFYWYRQILGQKVEFLVSFYNNEISEKSEIFDDQFSVERPDGSNFTLKIRSTKLEDSAMYFCASSEIGGMSSSPQFFGPGTRLTVL.

This clone was observed once. The chain joins TRBV9 to TRBJ1-5; maybe TRBD1 (5 bases). With 0 bases removed from V and 4 bases from J, the gap between germline ends came to 14 bases. From germline, CDR1 is SGDLS and CDR2 YYNGEE. The CDR3 runs to 16 residues. CDR3 DNA: TGTGCCAGCAGCGTAGTCCAGGGTCACGGAAATCAGCCCCAGCATTTT. This codes for CASSVVQGHGNQPQHF.

This clone was detected once. The chain couples TRBV5-1 to TRBJ2-5, with D perhaps given as TRBD1 or TRBD2 (6 bases each). The CDR3 covers 14 residues. CDR1 and CDR2 from the germline V gene are SGHRS and YFSETQ. V lost 0 bases and J lost 3, with 9 bases in between. The CDR3 is CASSLVGGEETQYF. The CDR3 DNA is TGCGCCAGCAGCTTGGTCGGGGGCGAAGAGACCCAGTACTTC.

The chain has TRBV25-1 and TRBJ1-3; a possible D gene is TRBD1 (6 bases). The CDR3 covers 12 residues. Trimming removed 3 bases from V and 9 bases from J, with 9 bases in between. The germline gives CDR1 MGHDK, CDR2 SYGVNS. The DNA for the CDR3 is TGTGCCAGCAGTGACAGGGGTTCCACCATATATTTT. Encoded protein: CASSDRGSTIYF.

The rearrangement joins TRBV11-3 to TRBJ2-5; 7 bases are shared with TRBD2. The V segment lost 2 bases and the J segment 1 base; nucleotides outside the gene matches: 4. CDR3 length equals 15 residues. Looked up from germline, CDR1 is SGHNT and CDR2 is YENEEA. CDR3 nucleotides: TGTGCCAGCAGCTTAAGCGGGGTCGCCCAAGAGACCCAGTACTTC. As protein: CASSLSGVAQETQYF.

V gene TRBV4-3 combines with J gene TRBJ2-1, with 7 bases lining up with TRBD2. The junction had 13 bases not matched to a gene; V was cut back by 4 bases and J by 1 base. The germline V gene encodes CDR1 LGHNA and CDR2 YSLEER. CDR3 length: 18 amino acids. The DNA for the CDR3 is TGCGCCAGCAGCCGCTCCAGCACGGGCGGGGGATCCTACAATGAGCAGTTCTTC. Amino acids: CASSRSSTGGGSYNEQFF.

The chain links TRBV23-1 to TRBJ1-2; D perhaps matches TRBD1 (6 bases). TRBV23-1 is designated an ORF whose function remains uncertain. The length of the CDR3 is 18 residues. Deletions cut 0 bases from V and 3 bases from J, with 20 bases between. The CDR3 coding sequence is TGCGCCAGCAGTCAATCTGGGGGGCGCCTAACCCGGGACTATGGCTACACCTTC. Its translation: CASSQSGGRLTRDYGYTF.

V usage is TRBV7-6 and J usage is TRBJ2-5; D remains unclear. Trimming stripped 1 base from V and 6 bases from J, with 6 bases between. Germline CDR1 is SGHVS and CDR2 is FNYEAQ. This CDR3 spans 12 amino acids. The CDR3 nucleotides read TGTGCCAGCAGCTTAGGTTTAAAGACCCAGTACTTC. It codes for CASSLGLKTQYF.

The chain joins TRBV27 to TRBJ2-1; tentative D call: TRBD2 (5 bases). The germline V and J ends were trimmed by 2 bases and 8 bases, with 16 bases remaining between them. CDR3 size: 15 residues. Germline CDR1 is MNHEY and CDR2 is SMNVEV (reference sequence). The DNA of the CDR3 is TGTGCCAGCAGTTTAACCGGGGTTGGGTTCGATGAGCAGTTCTTC. The encoded protein is CASSLTGVGFDEQFF.

The J gene is TRBJ2-7, the V gene TRBV11-2; TRBD1 matches 10 bases. With V trimmed by 3 bases and J by 2 bases, 4 bases remained unmatched. The CDR3 is made up of 15 amino acids. Per germline, CDR1 SGHAT and CDR2 FQNNGV. The CDR3 reads CASSFYGQGAYEQYF. The CDR3 bases are TGTGCCAGCAGCTTCTACGGACAGGGGGCCTACGAGCAGTACTTC. The variable domain in full, completed from reference TRBV11-2 and TRBJ2-7, reads EAGVAQSPRYKIIEKRQSVAFWCNPISGHATLYWYQQILGQGPKLLIQFQNNGVVDDSQLPKDRFSAERLKGVDSTLKIQPAKLEDSAVYLCASSFYGQGAYEQYFGPGTRLTVT.

This chain connects TRBV5-8 to TRBJ1-2; D ambiguous. CDR3 size: 13 residues. The V end was cut by 0 bases, the J end by 4 bases, with 7 bases between. Germline values: CDR1 SGHTS, CDR2 YDEGEE. The CDR3 DNA reads as TGTGCCAGCAGCTTGGGGGATGTCTATGGCTACACCTTC. Amino acids: CASSLGDVYGYTF.

The rearrangement links TRBV2 to TRBJ1-2; possibly TRBD1 for D (5 bases). V was clipped by 5 bases and J by 2 bases, with 6 bases between them. CDR3 length: 12 amino acids. Germline-derived CDR1 and CDR2 are SNHLY and FYNNEI. The CDR3 is CASSRGNYGYTF. The CDR3, as DNA: TGTGCCAGCAGTCGGGGCAACTATGGCTACACCTTC.

This clone was seen a handful of times. Written as DNA, the CDR3 is TGTGCCAGCAGCTTGGGACGGGGGAGCTCCTACGAGCAGTACTTC. This translates into CASSLGRGSSYEQYF. The V and J genes are TRBV11-2 and TRBJ2-7; tentatively, D is TRBD2 (6 bases). CDR3 size: 15 residues. The germline gives CDR1 SGHAT, CDR2 FQNNGV. Trimming shortened V by 3 bases and J by 0 bases, and 12 bases separated the two germline ends.

This chain joins TRBV25-1 and TRBJ1-2; D gene ambiguous. V gave up 5 bases and J gave up 1 base, with 5 bases separating them. The CDR3 runs 12 residues. CDR1 is MGHDK and CDR2 is SYGVNS in the germline V gene. DNA of the CDR3: TGTGCCAGCAGTTACAATAACTATGGCTACACCTTC. Protein sequence: CASSYNNYGYTF.

The chain recombines TRBV7-8 with TRBJ2-7; unclear D gene. The CDR3 totals 12 residues. The germline gives CDR1 SGHVS, CDR2 FQNEAQ. Trimming stripped 5 bases from V and 6 bases from J, with 11 bases between. The CDR3 protein is CASSRPLSEQYF. For the CDR3, the DNA is TGTGCCAGCAGCCGACCCTTAAGCGAGCAGTACTTC.

The chain has TRBV6-1 and TRBJ2-7; D possibly corresponds to TRBD2 (7 bases). Germline V gene sequence: CDR1 MNHNS, CDR2 SASEGT. The CDR3 covers 13 residues. V was shortened by 6 bases and J by 3 bases, with 12 bases between the two germline ends. The CDR3 bases are TGTGCCAGCAGCCACAGGGAGGGCTACGAGCAGTACTTC. This gives the protein CASSHREGYEQYF.

The chain employs TRBV7-2 and TRBJ2-5; either TRBD1 or TRBD2 may fit D (5 bases each). CDR1 and CDR2 from the germline V gene are SGHTA and FQGNSA. With 2 bases removed from V and 4 bases from J, the gap between germline ends came to 14 bases. The CDR3 length is 15 residues. For the CDR3, the DNA is TGTGCCAGCAGCTTAAGTGTGGGGGTAATAGAGACCCAGTACTTC. The encoded protein is CASSLSVGVIETQYF. Full variable domain (missing parts from reference TRBV7-2 and TRBJ2-5): GAGVSQSPSNKVTEKGKDVELRCDPISGHTALYWYRQSLGQGLEFLIYFQGNSAPDKSGLPSDRFSAERTGGSVSTLTIQRTQQEDSAVYLCASSLSVGVIETQYFGPGTRLLVL.

V and J are TRBV5-6 and TRBJ1-1, with 8 bases fitting TRBD1. V shed 3 bases and J 1 base; nucleotides not matched to a gene: 2. The CDR3 contains 14 residues. CDR1 is SGHDT, CDR2 YYEEEE, per germline. CDR3 amino acids: CASSWGTGNTEAFF. The DNA of the CDR3 is TGTGCCAGCAGCTGGGGGACAGGGAACACTGAAGCTTTCTTT.

The V and J genes are TRBV20-1 and TRBJ1-1; D call uncertain. This CDR3 comprises 11 residues. The V end was cut by 7 bases, the J end by 2 bases, with 8 bases between. Germline CDR1 and CDR2: DFQATT and SNEGSKA (reference sequence). CDR3: CSVQPNTEAFF. In DNA form, the CDR3 reads TGCAGTGTACAACCAAACACTGAAGCTTTCTTT.

The chain has TRBV19 and TRBJ1-2; the D gene is possibly TRBD1 (5 bases). From germline, CDR1 is LNHDA and CDR2 SQIVND (reference sequence). V was clipped by 7 bases and J by 8 bases, with 17 bases between them. The CDR3 spans 13 residues. The CDR3 loop reads CASKGFDAEGYTF. The CDR3 nucleotides are TGTGCCAGTAAGGGGTTTGACGCGGAGGGCTACACCTTC.

This clone was observed a few times. The rearrangement links TRBV9 to TRBJ2-7; 8 bases are a match to TRBD1. V shed 4 bases, J shed 3 bases, and the junction held 3 bases outside the gene matches. CDR3 length: 13 residues. CDR1 is SGDLS, CDR2 YYNGEE, per germline. The CDR3 here is CASSPGTGYEQYF. The CDR3 nucleotides are TGTGCCAGCAGCCCCGGGACAGGCTACGAGCAGTACTTC.